This T cell receptor (beta chain) stems from a study of early T cells in non-severe SARS-CoV-2 infection. Overall study findings and caveats: There was a bias toward anti-spike CD8 responses in VDJdb matching, which missed private and CD4 specificities.

Germline values: CDR1 MGHRA, CDR2 YSYEKL. This CDR3 comprises 12 residues. V lost 5 bases and J lost 7, with 12 bases in between. This clonotype was found many times. Antigen specificity is unknown. MiXCR was run by TCRdb on the 5' RACE reads, yielding one entry per CDR3 protein. This table has around 29,000 distinct CDR3 sequences, about 8.6% appearing once. Sequenced material: whole blood. The chain is built from TRBV4-1 and TRBJ2-7; the D is unclear. The clonotype was recovered from an adult who was a healthcare worker with PCR-confirmed SARS-CoV-2 infection or an uninfected control (not recorded which). Written as DNA, the CDR3 is TGCGCCAGCAGCGAGGCTGCCGATGAGCAGTACTTC. Residues: CASSEAADEQYF.